This T cell receptor beta chain came from a study of CD8 T cells in Susac syndrome (dated by TCRdb to between 2019 and 2020). Study-wide context: Whether CD8+ T cell activation and differentiation in Susac syndrome was antigen driven was tested using repertoire sequencing. Results the study describes overall, beyond this receptor: The study acknowledged that relatively few individuals were included in the TCR sequencing and HLA analysis.

Note on this clonotype: Its cognate antigen has yet to be identified. No quality values exist for individual bases; no much larger clone is one base distant.

V lost 10 bases and J lost 5 bases; the stretch between them is 15 bases long. CDR1 and CDR2 are read off the germline V gene (reference sequence) as MNHEY and SMNVEV. Including the terminal cysteine and phenylalanine, the CDR3 comprises 13 residues. Of all the DNA, just the CDR3 is kept, 39 bases in frame from base 1. High-throughput TCR beta sequencing profiled peripheral blood CD8+ and CD4+ T cells from healthy donors, Susac syndrome patients and multiple sclerosis patients. Treatment-naive patients with stable or active relapsing-remitting disease fulfilling revised McDonald criteria were used as multiple sclerosis controls. Bulk CD8+ and CD4+ T cells were purified magnetically by negative isolation, whereas CD8+ TEMRA cells were enriched by FACS. Blood was collected in EDTA tubes and processed within 24 hours, with PBMCs isolated through density gradient centrifugation. PBMCs destined for TCR sequencing were cryopreserved in liquid nitrogen and later thawed in a 37 °C water bath. A purity of at least 90% was achieved for sorted or isolated CD4+, CD8+ and CD8+ TEMRA cells.

RNA was extracted using the RNeasy kit, and roughly 0.5 to 1 ug of the RNA was reverse transcribed with random hexamers. TCR beta CDR3 regions were amplified with the immunoSEQ multiplex PCR assay covering 54 Vbeta and 13 Jbeta segments. Bias from PCR amplification was corrected by using a synthetic template baseline for primer optimization and for computational correction. Concerning the study's data processing: Only productive sequences were kept, with reads annotated to V, D and J genes according to IMGT and analyzed in immunoSEQ Analyzer. To calculate clonality, Shannon entropy was normalized by log2 of the number of productive unique sequences and then subtracted from one. Public and private clones were assessed among the 100 most prevalent clones of each patient and control. A clone was defined as Susac-specific if it was absent from the healthy and MS cohorts, from about a thousand published viral clones and from other ImmuneACCESS disease sequences. Clones were called with MiXCR by TCRdb after fastp trimmed the public reads at Q25, and only in-frame beta chains were retained. Every CDR3 protein is listed once, alongside the most common genes and DNA of its rows. TCRdb, not the original authors, processed these V and J calls. The sample records about 210,000 distinct CDR3 sequences, roughly 96% of which are singletons. Of the sample, 0.085% to 0.1% is held by the ten largest clones.

The V gene is TRBV27 and the J gene is TRBJ1-5; no D gene can be assigned with confidence. The material sequenced was CD4+ T cells from PBMCs. This receptor was taken from a human donor with multiple sclerosis. The encoded CDR3 is CANPGRAHQPQHF. The DNA sequence is as follows: TGTGCCAACCCTGGGCGCGCACATCAGCCCCAGCATTTT.